These 9 T cell receptor beta chains originate from one sample sequenced in a study of OX40 agonist ivuxolimab in advanced cancers. Libraries were made using the immunoSEQ multiplex PCR assay. Held by TCRdb, this immuneACCESS table contains in-frame sequences only and omits some clones. Under half of the omission traces to an unresolved V gene where checked; the cause of the rest is unknown. The sample yields 77,000 or so clones; roughly 78% were counted once. Approximately 5% of the sample rests with the top ten. The sample in question was CD4+ or CD8+ T cells sorted from blood, obtained in a trial of the OX40 agonist ivuxolimab. Receptor source: an adult with an advanced solid tumor such as melanoma, head and neck, liver or kidney cancer.

This clone was counted only a few times. The chain carries TRBV10-1 and TRBJ2-3, with 10 positions matching TRBD2. V was pared by 3 bases and J by 1 base, with 13 bases of the junction left unmatched. CDR1 is WNHNN and CDR2 is SYGVQD in the germline V gene (reference sequence). This CDR3 region has 19 residues. The CDR3 spells CASSDPSGLAGARTDTQYF. In nucleotides, the CDR3 is TGCGCCAGCAGTGACCCCTCCGGGCTAGCGGGGGCTCGCACAGATACGCAGTATTTT.

The table lists this clone with a few counts. The chain links TRBV5-1 to TRBJ1-2, with D tentatively TRBD1 (5 bases). V was clipped by 4 bases and J by 7 bases, with 17 bases between them. The CDR3 consists of 14 residues. Germline V gives CDR1 SGHRS, CDR2 YFSETQ. This CDR3 is CASSLQVSVSGYTF. In DNA form, the CDR3 reads TGCGCCAGCAGCCTACAGGTATCCGTGAGTGGCTACACCTTC.

This chain uses TRBV11-2 with TRBJ2-7; unclear D gene. This CDR3 is built from 14 residues. Germline CDR1 SGHAT, CDR2 FQNNGV. Trimming shortened V by 1 base and J by 0 bases, and 7 bases separated the two germline ends. The CDR3 nucleotides are TGTGCCAGCAGCTTAGTACAGCGCTCCTACGAGCAGTACTTC. It encodes CASSLVQRSYEQYF.

Here the CDR3 DNA reads TGTGCCAGTAGTACCGACTTCGAGGGGGAGCAGTTCTTC. This codes for CASSTDFEGEQFF. V is TRBV19 and J is TRBJ2-1; either TRBD1 or TRBD2 may fit D (5 bases each). The CDR3 is 13 amino acids. Germline CDR1 is LNHDA and CDR2 is SQIVND (reference sequence). V lost 4 bases and J 10 bases, leaving 14 bases between the germline ends.

J is TRBJ1-2 and V is TRBV9; TRBD1 matches 9 bases. CDR3 length equals 13 residues. Germline-derived CDR1 and CDR2 are SGDLS and YYNGEE. With V trimmed by 3 bases and J by 4 bases, 1 base remained unmatched. CDR3 residues: CASSADRGYGYTF. The DNA of the CDR3 is TGTGCCAGCAGCGCGGACAGGGGCTATGGCTACACCTTC.

The J gene is TRBJ1-2, the V gene TRBV15; 7 nucleotides match TRBD1. The CDR3 extends over 12 amino acids. Trimming removed 5 bases from V and 11 bases from J; junction bases left unmatched: 8. Germline V gene lookup returns CDR1 LNHNV and CDR2 YYDKDF (reference sequence). The CDR3 region is CATSPTGRRYTF. In DNA form, the CDR3 reads TGTGCCACCAGCCCGACAGGGAGGCGGTACACCTTC.

This sequence joins TRBV13 and TRBJ2-3, with TRBD1 as a possible D gene (6 bases). The germline V gene encodes CDR1 PRHDT and CDR2 FYEKMQ (reference sequence). The CDR3 covers 15 residues. V was shortened by 4 bases and J by 2 bases, with 13 bases between the two germline ends. In DNA, the CDR3 is TGTGCCAGCAGCTATTTCAGGGGCGTCACAGATACGCAGTATTTT. Its protein is CASSYFRGVTDTQYF.

This chain joins TRBV21-1 and TRBJ1-5; the D call of TRBD1 is as the table states it, not checked on the DNA. TRBV21-1 is noted as a pseudogene. The length of the CDR3 is 18 residues. The CDR3 spells CASSAWDSPQGCNQPQHF. The CDR3 DNA reads as TGTGCCAGCAGCGCCTGGGACAGTCCCCAAGGGTGCAATCAGCCCCAGCATTTT.

In this sample, this clone turned up many times. The chain recombines TRBV2 with TRBJ2-5, with D perhaps TRBD2 (5 bases). Trimming shortened V by 6 bases and J by 2 bases, and 19 bases separated the two germline ends. Per the germline V gene, CDR1 is SNHLY and CDR2 is FYNNEI. This CDR3 contains 16 residues. The CDR3 here is CASRFRTAGLQETQYF. Written as DNA, the CDR3 is TGTGCCAGCAGATTTAGGACGGCGGGCCTGCAAGAGACCCAGTACTTC.